These 13 T cell receptor beta chains were all obtained from the same sample, sequenced in a study of blood T cell repertoires in COVID-19 (dated by TCRdb to 2019 to 2021). The library was obtained by the immunoSEQ multiplex PCR assay. This immuneACCESS table, as held by TCRdb, lists in-frame sequences with V and J called but not all clones. Of the missing ones, under half trace to an unresolved V gene in checked studies; the others have no known cause. This sample comprises about 250,000 clones, about 93% of them detected only once. The top ten clones comprise roughly 0.8% of the sample. Sequenced material: peripheral blood. These receptors came from a man younger than 45 with COVID-19, enrolled during active disease.

In the case of this clone: Because it lacks the conserved phenylalanine or tryptophan at the end, this CDR3 is likely a read error. Because the CDR3's place on the DNA is in doubt, the DNA is left out and the CDR3 is given as listed by TCRdb. The chain links TRBV5-3 to TRBJ1-2. TRBV5-3 is recorded as an ORF, its role being uncertain. The length of the CDR3 is 10 amino acids, counting both ends. CDR3 region: CASGISFGVS.

J is TRBJ2-7 and V is TRBV15; possible D gene TRBD1, 5 bases. With 0 bases removed from V and 0 bases from J, the gap between germline ends came to 9 bases. This CDR3 spans 15 amino acids. The V gene's germline CDR1 is LNHNV and CDR2 YYDKDF (reference sequence). For the CDR3, the DNA is TGTGCCACCAGCAGAGATATCGACAGCTCCTACGAGCAGTACTTC. This codes for CATSRDIDSSYEQYF.

The chain joins TRBV3-1 (or the pseudogene TRBV3-2) to TRBJ2-5; the D gene is possibly TRBD2 (5 bases). The germline V gene has CDR1 LGHDT and CDR2 YNNKEL (reference sequence). V lost 0 bases, J lost 5 bases, and 13 bases lay in between. The CDR3 has 15 residues. The CDR3 reads CASSQDARAGETQYF. The DNA of the CDR3 is TGTGCCAGCAGCCAAGATGCCCGGGCGGGCGAGACCCAGTACTTC.

On this clone itself: Lacking the conserved final phenylalanine or tryptophan, this CDR3 likely reflects a read error. No DNA is shown, since the ends of the CDR3 on it are uncertain; the CDR3 is the one TCRdb lists. The chain couples TRBV18 to TRBJ2-7; the tabulated D call, TRBD2, remains unverified against the DNA. Germline CDR1 is KGHSH and CDR2 is LQKENI. Counting both end residues, the CDR3 totals 10 amino acids. The CDR3 sequence is CASSPKASRG.

The chain has TRBV7-2 and TRBJ2-7; 12 bases fit TRBD2. The germline V gene encodes CDR1 SGHTA and CDR2 FQGNSA. The V segment lost 6 bases and the J segment 3 bases; nucleotides outside the gene matches: 6. The CDR3 runs 15 residues. The CDR3 protein is CASRSTSGGFYEQYF. For the CDR3, the DNA is TGTGCCAGCAGATCCACTAGCGGGGGGTTCTACGAGCAGTACTTC.

The chain combines TRBV6-5 with TRBJ1-3; 7 nucleotides agree with TRBD1. The junction had 5 bases not matched to a gene; V was cut back by 6 bases and J by 0 bases. Germline V gene data show CDR1 as MNHEY and CDR2 as SVGAGI. This CDR3 region has 15 residues. As DNA, the CDR3 is TGTGCCAGCAGGAGGGACAGAAGCTCTGGAAACACCATATATTTT. It is translated as CASRRDRSSGNTIYF.

The V call is TRBV12-3 or TRBV12-4, the J call TRBJ2-7; possibly TRBD1 for D (6 bases). The CDR3 runs 13 residues. The V gene lost 8 bases and the J gene lost 0 bases, with 11 bases spanning the gap. CDR3 sequence: CASSRTVSYEQYF. In DNA, the CDR3 is TGTGCCAGCTCCAGGACAGTCTCCTACGAGCAGTACTTC.

The J gene is TRBJ1-6, the V gene TRBV2; no reliable D call. Deletions cut 3 bases from V and 15 bases from J, with 12 bases between. Germline CDR1 is SNHLY and CDR2 is FYNNEI. This CDR3 spans 12 amino acids. The CDR3 DNA reads TGTGCCAGCAGTGAGTCGAAACAGCTCCTCCACTTT. Amino acid sequence: CASSESKQLLHF.

The chain employs TRBV2 and TRBJ1-3; D is possibly TRBD1 (5 bases). V lost 6 bases and J lost 0, with 18 bases in between. The CDR3 has 17 amino acids. Per germline, CDR1 SNHLY and CDR2 FYNNEI. The CDR3 DNA follows: TGTGCCAGCAGCCCCAGACCGGCCAGGGTCTCTGGAAACACCATATATTTT. Its translation: CASSPRPARVSGNTIYF.

This clone was seen just once. The chain combines TRBV4-2 with TRBJ2-3, with 9 bases fitting TRBD2. Germline loops: CDR1 LGHNA, CDR2 YNFKEQ. The length of the CDR3 is 17 residues. V shed 1 base, J shed 1 base, and the junction held 6 bases outside the gene matches. In nucleotides, the CDR3 is TGTGCCAGCAGCCAAGGGCAGCGGGGGGCGGGCACAGATACGCAGTATTTT. Translation: CASSQGQRGAGTDTQYF.

This clone was counted a single time. The genes are TRBV11-3 and TRBJ1-3; 7 bases align to TRBD1. V was clipped by 4 bases and J by 2 bases; unmatched bases: 2. The germline gives CDR1 SGHNT, CDR2 YENEEA. The CDR3 runs to 14 residues. This chain's CDR3 is CASSSGTAGNTIYF. CDR3 bases: TGTGCCAGCAGCTCCGGGACAGCTGGAAACACCATATATTTT. Complete variable domain (other parts from reference TRBV11-3 and TRBJ1-3): EAGVVQSPRYKIIEKKQPVAFWCNPISGHNTLYWYLQNLGQGPELLIRYENEEAVDDSQLPKDRFSAERLKGVDSTLKIQPAELGDSAVYLCASSSGTAGNTIYFGEGSWLTVV.

This chain joins TRBV6-5 and TRBJ1-1; TRBD1 might be the D (5 bases). Looked up from germline, CDR1 is MNHEY and CDR2 is SVGAGI. The ends were cut back, 0 bases at V and 3 bases at J, with 11 bases in the middle. The CDR3 contains 15 residues. The CDR3 loop is CASSYSIGGDTEAFF. The CDR3 DNA follows: TGTGCCAGCAGTTACTCGATTGGGGGGGACACTGAAGCTTTCTTT.

This clone was counted a few times. This chain connects TRBV15 to TRBJ2-5, with unresolved D. The length of the CDR3 is 12 residues. The V end lost 9 bases, the J end lost 5 bases, and 13 bases lay between the germline ends. Germline V gene sequence: CDR1 LNHNV, CDR2 YYDKDF (reference sequence). The CDR3 nucleotides are TGTGCCACTAAAGGAGCAAGGGAGACCCAGTACTTC. This translates into CATKGARETQYF.